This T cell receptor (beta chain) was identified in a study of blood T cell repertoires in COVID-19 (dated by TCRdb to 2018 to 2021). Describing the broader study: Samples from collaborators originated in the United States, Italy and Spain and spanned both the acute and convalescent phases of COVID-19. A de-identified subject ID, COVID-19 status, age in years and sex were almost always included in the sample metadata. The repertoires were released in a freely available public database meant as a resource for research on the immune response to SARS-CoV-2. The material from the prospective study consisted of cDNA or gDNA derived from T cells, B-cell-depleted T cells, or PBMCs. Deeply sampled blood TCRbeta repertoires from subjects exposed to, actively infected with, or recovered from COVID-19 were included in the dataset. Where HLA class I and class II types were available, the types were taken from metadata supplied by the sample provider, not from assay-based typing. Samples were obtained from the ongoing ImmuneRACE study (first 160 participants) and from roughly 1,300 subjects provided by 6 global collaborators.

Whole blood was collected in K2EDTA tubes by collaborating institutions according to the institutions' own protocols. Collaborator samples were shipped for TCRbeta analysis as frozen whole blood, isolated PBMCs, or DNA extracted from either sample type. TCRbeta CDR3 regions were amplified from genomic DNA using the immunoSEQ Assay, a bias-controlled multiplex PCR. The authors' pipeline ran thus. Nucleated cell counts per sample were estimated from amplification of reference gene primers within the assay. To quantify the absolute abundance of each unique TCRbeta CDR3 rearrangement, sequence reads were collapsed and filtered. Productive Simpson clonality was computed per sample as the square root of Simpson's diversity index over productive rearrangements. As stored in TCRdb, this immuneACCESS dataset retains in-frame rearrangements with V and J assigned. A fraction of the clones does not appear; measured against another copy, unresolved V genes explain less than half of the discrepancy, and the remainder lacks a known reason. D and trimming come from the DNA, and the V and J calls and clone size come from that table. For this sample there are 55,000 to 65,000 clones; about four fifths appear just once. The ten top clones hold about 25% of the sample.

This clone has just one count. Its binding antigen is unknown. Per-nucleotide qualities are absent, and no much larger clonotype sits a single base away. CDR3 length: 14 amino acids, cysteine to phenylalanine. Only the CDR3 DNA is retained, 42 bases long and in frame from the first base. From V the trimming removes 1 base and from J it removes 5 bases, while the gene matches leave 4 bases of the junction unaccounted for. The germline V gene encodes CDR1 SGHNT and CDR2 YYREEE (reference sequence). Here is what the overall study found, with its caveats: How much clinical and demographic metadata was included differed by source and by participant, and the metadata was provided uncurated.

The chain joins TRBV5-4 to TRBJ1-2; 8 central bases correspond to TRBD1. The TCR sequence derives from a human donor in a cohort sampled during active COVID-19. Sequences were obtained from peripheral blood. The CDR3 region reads CASSLQGARYGYTF. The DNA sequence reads TGTGCCAGCAGCTTGCAGGGGGCACGTTATGGCTACACCTTC.